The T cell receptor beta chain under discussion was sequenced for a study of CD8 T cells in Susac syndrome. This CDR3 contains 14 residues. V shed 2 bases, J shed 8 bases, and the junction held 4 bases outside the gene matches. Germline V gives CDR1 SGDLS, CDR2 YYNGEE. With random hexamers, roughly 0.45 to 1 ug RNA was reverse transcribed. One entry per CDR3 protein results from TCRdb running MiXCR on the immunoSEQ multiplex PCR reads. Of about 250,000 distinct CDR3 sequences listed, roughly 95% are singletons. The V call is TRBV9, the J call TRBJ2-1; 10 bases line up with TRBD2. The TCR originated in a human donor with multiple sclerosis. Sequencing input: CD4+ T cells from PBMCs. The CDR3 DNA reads TGTGCCAGCAGCGTTTTAGCGGGAGGCCATGAGCAGTTCTTC. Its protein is CASSVLAGGHEQFF.